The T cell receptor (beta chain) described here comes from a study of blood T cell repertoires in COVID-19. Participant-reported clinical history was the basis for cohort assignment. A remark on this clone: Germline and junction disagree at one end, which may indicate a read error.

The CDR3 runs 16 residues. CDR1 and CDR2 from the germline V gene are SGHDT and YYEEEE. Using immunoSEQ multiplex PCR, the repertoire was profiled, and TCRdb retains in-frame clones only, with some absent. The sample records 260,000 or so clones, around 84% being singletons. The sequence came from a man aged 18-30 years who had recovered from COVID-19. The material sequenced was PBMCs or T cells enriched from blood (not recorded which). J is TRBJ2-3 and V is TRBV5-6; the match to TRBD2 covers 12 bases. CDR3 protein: CASSRGLAGSTDAQYF. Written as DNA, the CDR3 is TGTGCCAGCAGTCGTGGACTAGCGGGAAGCACAGATGCGCAGTATTTT.